Listed below are T cell receptor beta chains from one sample, sequenced in a study of blood T cell repertoires in COVID-19. Clones were sequenced by immunoSEQ multiplex PCR, and TCRdb holds only the in-frame ones, with some missing. The sample lists around 170,000 clones, roughly 74% occurring once. Sequencing used peripheral blood. These receptor sequences come from a woman over 75 with acute or convalescent COVID-19. CDR3s include the opening cysteine and the closing phenylalanine or tryptophan. Fields, in order: V gene, D gene, J gene, clone size, CDR3 DNA, CDR3 protein. A D gene is named only where the DNA matches it firmly. Size is omitted from some rows. Given values are once, few, many or a class for expanded clones.

v_call: TRBV23-1; d_call: -; j_call: TRBJ1-6; clone_size: -; cdr3_nt: TGCGCCAGCAGTCAATCTCGGGGTATCCGTTCACCCCTCCACTTT; cdr3_aa: CASSQSRGIRSPLHF
v_call: TRBV19; d_call: -; j_call: TRBJ2-2; clone_size: once; cdr3_nt: TGTGCCAGTAGGCCAGGGAACGTCGGGGAGCTGTTTTTT; cdr3_aa: CASRPGNVGELFF
v_call: TRBV10-1; d_call: TRBD2; j_call: TRBJ2-5; clone_size: few; cdr3_nt: TGCGCCAGCAGTGAGGCCCTAGCGGGGGGATCAGAGACCCAGTACTTC; cdr3_aa: CASSEALAGGSETQYF
v_call: TRBV12-5; d_call: -; j_call: TRBJ2-5; clone_size: few; cdr3_nt: TGTGCTAGTGGTTTAGATCTTTTTGCAGAACAAGAGACCCAGTACTTC; cdr3_aa: CASGLDLFAEQETQYF
v_call: TRBV5-1; d_call: TRBD1; j_call: TRBJ1-1; clone_size: -; cdr3_nt: TGCGCCAGCAGTGAACAGGGGGACACTGAAGCTTTCTTT; cdr3_aa: CASSEQGDTEAFF
v_call: TRBV5-1; d_call: TRBD1; j_call: TRBJ1-6; clone_size: -; cdr3_nt: TGCGCCAGCACCGTCCCGGGACAGGGAATACCCCTCCACTTT; cdr3_aa: CASTVPGQGIPLHF
v_call: TRBV10-2; d_call: -; j_call: TRBJ2-7; clone_size: -; cdr3_nt: TGCGCCGGAGCCTACGAGCAGTACTTC; cdr3_aa: CAGAYEQYF
v_call: TRBV28; d_call: -; j_call: TRBJ2-3; clone_size: once; cdr3_nt: TGTGCCAGCAGTTGGGGGGGGCTAGCGGTGCGAAGCACAGATACGCAGTATTTT; cdr3_aa: CASSWGGLAVRSTDTQYF
v_call: TRBV24-1; d_call: TRBD1; j_call: TRBJ2-1; clone_size: once; cdr3_nt: TGTGCCACCAGTGCCCTGCCCGGGACAGGGGCCGATGAGCAGTTCTTC; cdr3_aa: CATSALPGTGADEQFF
v_call: TRBV28; d_call: TRBD1; j_call: TRBJ1-1; clone_size: -; cdr3_nt: TGTGCCAGCAGTTTATATCACAGGGGAAAGAGAACTGAAGCTTTCTTT; cdr3_aa: CASSLYHRGKRTEAFF
v_call: TRBV18; d_call: TRBD1; j_call: TRBJ1-2; clone_size: -; cdr3_nt: TGTGCCAGCTCAGCGAACAGGGGCGATGGCTACACCTTC; cdr3_aa: CASSANRGDGYTF
v_call: TRBV11-1; d_call: TRBD1; j_call: TRBJ2-7; clone_size: -; cdr3_nt: TGTGCCAGCAGCGGACGGGGACAGAACTTCTACGAGCAGTACTTC; cdr3_aa: CASSGRGQNFYEQYF
v_call: TRBV29-1; d_call: TRBD1; j_call: TRBJ2-5; clone_size: -; cdr3_nt: TGCAGCGTTCCGCCGGGACAGGTCCAAGAGACCCAGTACTTC; cdr3_aa: CSVPPGQVQETQYF
v_call: TRBV7-3; d_call: -; j_call: TRBJ2-2; clone_size: -; cdr3_nt: TGTGCCAGCAGCTTCCCAGGCACCGGGGAGCTGTTTTTT; cdr3_aa: CASSFPGTGELFF
v_call: TRBV5-5; d_call: -; j_call: TRBJ2-5; clone_size: few; cdr3_nt: TGTGCCAGCAGCTTCTCGGGATCGCCCCAAGAGACCCAGTACTTC; cdr3_aa: CASSFSGSPQETQYF
v_call: TRBV19; d_call: TRBD1; j_call: TRBJ1-1; clone_size: -; cdr3_nt: TGTGCCAGTAGTGTACTAAGGACAGGCCGGAACACTGAAGCTTTCTTT; cdr3_aa: CASSVLRTGRNTEAFF